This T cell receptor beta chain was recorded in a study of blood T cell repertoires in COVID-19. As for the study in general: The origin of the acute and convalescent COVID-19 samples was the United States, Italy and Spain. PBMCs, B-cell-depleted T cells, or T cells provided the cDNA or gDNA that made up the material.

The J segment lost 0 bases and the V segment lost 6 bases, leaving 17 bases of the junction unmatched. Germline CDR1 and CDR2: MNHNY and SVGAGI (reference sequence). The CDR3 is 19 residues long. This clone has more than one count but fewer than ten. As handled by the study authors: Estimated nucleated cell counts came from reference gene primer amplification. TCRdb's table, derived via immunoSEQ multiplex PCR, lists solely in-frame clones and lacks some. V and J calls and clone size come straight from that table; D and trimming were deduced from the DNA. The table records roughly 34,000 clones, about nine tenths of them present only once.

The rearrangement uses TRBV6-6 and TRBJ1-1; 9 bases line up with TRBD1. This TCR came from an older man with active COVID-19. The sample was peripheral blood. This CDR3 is CASSRLNPGTGRMNTEAFF. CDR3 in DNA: TGTGCCAGCAGCCGACTGAATCCCGGGACAGGGAGAATGAACACTGAAGCTTTCTTT.